The 4 T cell receptor beta chains below come from one sample, sequenced in a study of control samples from healthy donors and cancer patients. TCRdb keeps only in-frame clones here, not all; method: immunoSEQ multiplex PCR. The repertoire holds approximately 150,000 clones, with 90% to 95% as singletons. Sequencing was carried out using blood. The receptors here all came from a man in his forties in good health.

The chain carries TRBV7-8 and TRBJ2-2; 8 bases are a match to TRBD2. CDR1 is SGHVS, CDR2 FQNEAQ, per germline. CDR3 length: 17 amino acids. The ends lost 2 bases at V and 6 bases at J; junction bases unmatched: 11. The CDR3 DNA sequence: TGTGCCAGCAGCTTATTGAGCGGGAGAAACTTTGCCGGGGAGCTGTTTTTT. Protein sequence: CASSLLSGRNFAGELFF.

The V call is TRBV19, the J call TRBJ2-7, with 7 nucleotides matching TRBD1. Germline CDR1 and CDR2: LNHDA and SQIVND (reference sequence). V gave up 7 bases and J gave up 0 bases; unmatched junction bases: 6. This CDR3 region has 14 residues. CDR3 nucleotides: TGTGCCAGTAAAACTCGGGACAGCTCCTACGAGCAGTACTTC. This encodes CASKTRDSSYEQYF. Looking up the rest from reference TRBV19 and TRBJ2-7 gives the full variable domain: DGGITQSPKYLFRKEGQNVTLSCEQNLNHDAMYWYRQDPGQGLRLIYYSQIVNDFQKGDIAEGYSVSREKKESFPLTVTSAQKNPTAFYLCASKTRDSSYEQYFGPGTRLTVT.

This sequence joins TRBV28 and TRBJ2-7; 11 positions agree with TRBD2. The germline CDR1 and CDR2 sequences are MDHEN and SYDVKM. This CDR3 comprises 15 residues. The ends lost 4 bases at V and 7 bases at J; junction bases unmatched: 9. The CDR3 DNA sequence: TGTGCCAGCAGTTCCTTAGCGGGAGGGCCGAGGGAGCAGTACTTC. Protein product: CASSSLAGGPREQYF.

The chain is built from TRBV7-9 and TRBJ1-1; D is unresolved. Trimming took off 5 bases at V and 1 base at J, with 11 bases between the two ends. Germline-derived CDR1 and CDR2 are SEHNR and FQNEAQ (reference sequence). This CDR3 contains 14 residues. The chain's CDR3 is CASSTNWGNTEAFF. CDR3 in DNA: TGTGCCAGCAGCACCAACTGGGGGAACACTGAAGCTTTCTTT.